This T cell receptor (beta chain) was identified in a study of T cell changes during pregnancy in multiple sclerosis. Germline values: CDR1 MNHEY, CDR2 SVGAGI. V dropped 4 bases and J dropped 3 bases, with 15 bases sitting between them. There are 15 residues in the CDR3. Using immunoSEQ multiplex PCR, the repertoire was profiled, and TCRdb retains in-frame clones only, with some absent. Here the sample spans about 100,000 clones, around 93% being singletons. V is TRBV6-5 and J is TRBJ1-2; D gene unclear. Here the sequenced sample was peripheral blood, taken after pregnancy. The receptor comes from a female donor with multiple sclerosis, enrolled in a pregnancy study. CDR3 sequence: CASSSTGTGDYGYTF. The CDR3 nucleotides read TGTGCCAGCAGTTCAACCGGTACTGGTGACTATGGCTACACCTTC.